The 9 T cell receptor beta chains presented below share a single source sample, sequenced in a study of blood T cell repertoires in COVID-19. This table comes from immunoSEQ multiplex PCR, and its TCRdb copy is limited to in-frame clones, with some not included. The sample has about 42,000 clones, about 85% seen once. The sequenced material came from peripheral blood. All receptors come from a woman in her 70s in a cohort sampled during active COVID-19.

This chain connects TRBV6-5 to TRBJ2-5; D is possibly TRBD2 (6 bases). Trimming cost V 6 bases and J 1 base, with 12 bases left between them. CDR1 and CDR2 from the germline V gene are MNHEY and SVGAGI. The CDR3 is 14 residues long. Written as DNA, the CDR3 is TGTGCCAGCAGCCGACTAGTATTCCAAGAGACCCAGTACTTC. Translation gives CASSRLVFQETQYF.

The chain carries TRBV6-2 or TRBV6-3 and TRBJ2-2, with a tentative D call TRBD2 (5 bases). The germline V gene encodes CDR1 MNHEY and CDR2 SVGEGT. The CDR3 has 13 amino acids. V was shortened by 5 bases and J by 4 bases, with 8 bases between the two germline ends. CDR3 sequence (DNA): TGTGCCAGCAGTGGACTCACCACCGGGGAGCTGTTTTTT. Amino acids: CASSGLTTGELFF.

The chain joins TRBV6-5 to TRBJ1-5; TRBD1 is a possible D gene (5 bases). The germline V and J ends were trimmed by 4 bases and 1 base, with 8 bases remaining between them. The CDR3 is made up of 14 amino acids. From germline, CDR1 is MNHEY and CDR2 SVGAGI. The CDR3 DNA reads TGTGCCAGCAGTTTCGGGGGGAGCAATCAGCCCCAGCATTTT. It yields the protein CASSFGGSNQPQHF.

The V call is TRBV6-5, the J call TRBJ2-3; 14 positions agree with TRBD2. The V and J ends lost 6 bases and 3 bases, in that order; junction bases with no gene match: 2. Per the germline V gene, CDR1 is MNHEY and CDR2 is SVGAGI. The CDR3 sequence is 15 residues long. This CDR3 reads CASRGLAGVTDTQYF. CDR3 nucleotides: TGTGCCAGCAGGGGACTAGCGGGAGTTACAGATACGCAGTATTTT.

The chain has TRBV9 and TRBJ1-3, with 7 bases fitting TRBD1. The ends lost 2 bases at V and 2 bases at J; junction bases unmatched: 7. Germline-derived CDR1 and CDR2 are SGDLS and YYNGEE. The CDR3 totals 16 residues. CDR3: CASSVDAGGTGNTIYF. The CDR3 region has the DNA TGTGCCAGCAGCGTGGATGCAGGGGGAACTGGAAACACCATATATTTT.

This clone was found a few times. The chain combines TRBV30 with TRBJ2-7, with 9 bases matching TRBD2. After removal of 0 bases from V and 4 bases from J, the junction contained 16 bases not matched to a gene. The V gene's germline CDR1 is GTSNPN and CDR2 SVGIG (reference sequence). The CDR3 has 18 amino acids. The CDR3 is CAWSVGDLAGQIAYEQYF. In nucleotides, the CDR3 is TGTGCCTGGAGTGTTGGAGACCTAGCGGGACAAATAGCGTACGAGCAGTACTTC. The complete variable domain, with remaining parts taken from reference TRBV30 and TRBJ2-7, reads SQTIHQWPATLVQPVGSPLSLECTVEGTSNPNLYWYRQAAGRGLQLLFYSVGIGQISSEVPQNLSASRPQDRQFILSSKKLLLSDSGFYLCAWSVGDLAGQIAYEQYFGPGTRLTVT.

This chain links TRBV10-1 with TRBJ2-7; possible D gene TRBD2, 5 bases. The CDR3 runs 14 residues. Trimming cost V 2 bases and J 4 bases, with 12 bases left between them. Germline lookup yields CDR1 WNHNN and CDR2 SYGVQD (reference sequence). The CDR3 DNA reads as TGCGCCAGCAGTGAGGGAGGCTCCAGGTACGAGCAGTACTTC. Its translation: CASSEGGSRYEQYF.

V and J are TRBV6-5 and TRBJ2-3; D is perhaps TRBD2 (6 bases). Trimming stripped 10 bases from V and 4 bases from J, with 15 bases between. The CDR3 contains 13 residues. Germline V gives CDR1 MNHEY, CDR2 SVGAGI. The CDR3 nucleotides read TGTGCCACCGGAAGGAGGGGTGCAGATACGCAGTATTTT. This sequence encodes CATGRRGADTQYF.

The rearrangement links TRBV28 to TRBJ2-7, with D perhaps TRBD1 (5 bases). The CDR3 totals 15 residues. Germline CDR1 MDHEN, CDR2 SYDVKM. V was cut by 5 bases and J by 3 bases, with 17 bases left in between. The CDR3 reads CASSKGLRQNYEQYF. The DNA for the CDR3 is TGTGCCAGCAGTAAGGGGTTACGCCAGAACTACGAGCAGTACTTC. Variable domain in full (rest from reference TRBV28 and TRBJ2-7): DVKVTQSSRYLVKRTGEKVFLECVQDMDHENMFWYRQDPGLGLRLIYFSYDVKMKEKGDIPEGYSVSREKKERFSLILESASTNQTSMYLCASSKGLRQNYEQYFGPGTRLTVT.